These T cell receptor beta chains were read from a single sample in a study of T-cell reconstitution after alpha-beta-depleted transplantation in children. TCRdb redid the calling of the PCR reads with MiXCR, one entry per CDR3 protein. The repertoire holds about 290,000 distinct CDR3 sequences, with about a tenth as singletons. Sample: PBMCs, taken before TCRalphabeta/CD19-depleted stem cell transplant. Every receptor here comes from a boy under three years old with acute myeloid leukemia, due to receive a stem cell transplant. Both conserved end residues are part of each CDR3. Each record gives: V gene, clone size, D gene, J gene, CDR3 length, CDR3 DNA, CDR3 protein. D genes are given only for firm matches. Size tells how often a clone was seen (once, few, many) or the class of an expanded clone, and some rows leave it out.

>TRBV3-1|many|TRBD1|TRBJ1-2|15
TGTGCCAGCAGCCAAGAACGGACAGGGGACTATGGCTACACCTTC
CASSQERTGDYGYTF
>TRBV7-9|few|NA|TRBJ1-1|14
TGTGCCAGCAGTATTCTCCGGGGGCACACTGAAGCTTTCTTT
CASSILRGHTEAFF
>TRBV6-1|many|NA|TRBJ2-1|16
TGTGCCAGCATCTTACGGGGCGGTCCCCCCTACAATGAGCAGTTCTTC
CASILRGGPPYNEQFF
>TRBV20-1|NA|TRBD2|TRBJ2-3|15
TGCAGTGCTAGAAACGCTAGCGGGGACATAGATACGCAGTATTTT
CSARNASGDIDTQYF
>TRBV19|NA|NA|TRBJ1-5|13
TGTGCCAGTAGTCGGGGGATTAATCAGCCCCAGCATTTT
CASSRGINQPQHF
>TRBV5-1|few|NA|TRBJ2-5|15
TGCGCCAGCAGCTTGCTGCCAGGGGAAGGAGAGACCCAGTACTTC
CASSLLPGEGETQYF
>TRBV2|NA|NA|TRBJ2-7|10
TGTGCCAGCAGTGAGAGCGAGCAGTACTTC
CASSESEQYF
>TRBV7-2|many|NA|TRBJ2-1|15
TGTGCCAGCAGCCTCCCTGGAAGGGAAAACAATGAGCAGTTCTTC
CASSLPGRENNEQFF
>TRBV10-1|NA|NA|TRBJ1-2|13
TGCGCCAGCAGTGACAAAACTAACTATGGCTACACCTTC
CASSDKTNYGYTF
>TRBV19|NA|TRBD1|TRBJ2-7|14
TGTGCCAGTCACAGGGGAACCGGCTCCTACGAGCAGTACTTC
CASHRGTGSYEQYF
>TRBV14|many|NA|TRBJ2-2|15
TGTGCCAGCAGCCAGATACCTTGGGGTACCGGGGAGCTGTTTTTT
CASSQIPWGTGELFF
>TRBV10-3|many|NA|TRBJ1-2|13
TGTGCCATCACCTCGGACCCTAACTATGGCTACACCTTC
CAITSDPNYGYTF
>TRBV5-1|many|NA|TRBJ2-2|12
TGCGCCAGCAGCTTGGGTCGCCTTGAGCTGTTTTTT
CASSLGRLELFF
>TRBV6-6|many|TRBD1|TRBJ2-5|14
TGTGCCAGCAGTTACGACAGGGGATGGGAGACCCAGTACTTC
CASSYDRGWETQYF
>TRBV7-9|few|TRBD1|TRBJ2-3|16
TGTGCCAGCAGCCTTCGGACAGGGAAGAAGACAGATACGCAGTATTTT
CASSLRTGKKTDTQYF
>TRBV3-1|few|NA|TRBJ2-1|16
TGTGCCAGCAGCTCCCTCGCAGGGTATAGTAGCAATGAGCAGTTCTTC
CASSSLAGYSSNEQFF
>TRBV20-1|many|NA|TRBJ2-5|16
TGCAGTGCTAGGGCCCCGCGCGGGGGCCGTTTCGCGGCCCAGTACTTC
CSARAPRGGRFAAQYF
>TRBV28|many|NA|TRBJ2-3|16
TGTGCCAGCAGTTCCCCGGCTAGTTGGAGCACAGATACGCAGTATTTT
CASSSPASWSTDTQYF
>TRBV4-3|many|NA|TRBJ2-5|14
TGCGCCAGCAGCCAAGAACCCAGGGGAGAGACCCAGTACTTC
CASSQEPRGETQYF
>TRBV12-3/TRBV12-4|many|NA|TRBJ1-1|13
TGTGCCAGCCTGGGGCACGAGAACACTGAAGCTTTCTTT
CASLGHENTEAFF
>TRBV29-1|many|NA|TRBJ1-2|13
TGCAGCGTTGTGTCGTTACAGGGTGGAGGCTACACCTTC
CSVVSLQGGGYTF
>TRBV20-1|few|TRBD2|TRBJ2-1|17
TGCAGTGCTAACGGACTAGCGGGGGGCACTTCCTACAATGAGCAGTTCTTC
CSANGLAGGTSYNEQFF
>TRBV5-6|many|NA|TRBJ2-7|14
TGTGCCAGCAGCTCCGGGGAAAGCTCCTACGAGCAGTACTTC
CASSSGESSYEQYF
>TRBV6-5|many|TRBD1|TRBJ1-2|15
TGTGCCAGCAGTCGTCAACCGGACAGGGGAAAAGGCTACACCTTC
CASSRQPDRGKGYTF
>TRBV20-1|many|NA|TRBJ2-3|15
TGCAGTGCTAAGGCGAGGGCCTCTAGCACAGATACGCAGTATTTT
CSAKARASSTDTQYF
>TRBV5-1|many|NA|TRBJ2-7|13
TGCGCCAGCAGCCCTCCAGATCCCTACGAGCAGTACTTC
CASSPPDPYEQYF
>TRBV5-1|many|NA|TRBJ2-6|14
TGCGCCAGCAGGAAGGCCTCTGGGGCCAACGTCCTGACTTTC
CASRKASGANVLTF
>TRBV3-1|few|NA|TRBJ2-7|14
TGTGCCAGCAGCAGGATGGCGGTTAACTACGAGCAGTACTTC
CASSRMAVNYEQYF
>TRBV7-2|few|TRBD2|TRBJ2-5|16
TGTGCCAGCAGCTTCGGGACTAGCGGTAGCGGGAAGACCCAGTACTTC
CASSFGTSGSGKTQYF
>TRBV3-1|few|NA|TRBJ2-5|12
TGTGCCAGCAGCCTAAAACGGGAGACCCAGTACTTC
CASSLKRETQYF
>TRBV21-1|many|NA|TRBJ2-1|13
TGTGCCAGCAGCAAGACAGGGGGCAATGAGCAGTTCTTC
CASSKTGGNEQFF
>TRBV7-2|NA|NA|TRBJ1-1|12
TGTGCCAGCAGCTTACTGGGGGTAGAAGCTTTCTTT
CASSLLGVEAFF